One and the same sample provided the 30 T cell receptor beta chains below, sequenced in a study of shared clonotypes between healthy human individuals. Method: immunoSEQ multiplex PCR; TCRdb's copy keeps in-frame clones and lacks some. Of approximately 980,000 clones in the sample, less than 85% were seen once. Sequencing was carried out using memory CD4+ T cells sorted from blood. Subset indicated: CD45RA-negative fraction. The receptors stem from a man aged 18-30 years in good health.

Here the CDR3 DNA reads TGCGCCAGCAGCCAAGTGTCCCAGGCTGATACGCAGTATTTT. It codes for CASSQVSQADTQYF. V gene TRBV4-1 combines with J gene TRBJ2-3; D ambiguous. Trimming shortened V by 1 base and J by 6 bases, and 11 bases separated the two germline ends. The CDR3 runs to 14 residues. Germline-derived CDR1 and CDR2 are MGHRA and YSYEKL.

The V gene is TRBV5-1, the J gene TRBJ1-1; no reliable D call. This CDR3 contains 14 residues. Trimming stripped 0 bases from V and 7 bases from J, with 13 bases between. In germline, CDR1 is SGHRS, CDR2 YFSETQ. The CDR3 sequence: CASSLGSTTNEAFF. The CDR3 DNA sequence: TGCGCCAGCAGCTTGGGTTCGACCACAAATGAAGCTTTCTTT. The variable domain in full, with the rest retrieved from reference TRBV5-1 and TRBJ1-1, is KAGVTQTPRYLIKTRGQQVTLSCSPISGHRSVSWYQQTPGQGLQFLFEYFSETQRNKGNFPGRFSGRQFSNSRSEMNVSTLELGDSALYLCASSLGSTTNEAFFGQGTRLTVV.

The rearrangement links TRBV18 to TRBJ2-7; TRBD1 agrees at 8 bases. Germline CDR1 and CDR2: KGHSH and LQKENI. V was clipped by 4 bases and J by 0 bases; unmatched bases: 5. CDR3 length: 15 residues. The CDR3 here is CASSQNRGISYEQYF. The CDR3 DNA reads TGTGCCAGCTCACAAAACAGGGGGATCTCCTACGAGCAGTACTTC.

V gene TRBV2 combines with J gene TRBJ2-7; tentative D call: TRBD2 (6 bases). Trimming took off 6 bases at V and 3 bases at J, with 15 bases between the two ends. This CDR3 spans 14 amino acids. Germline V gene sequence: CDR1 SNHLY, CDR2 FYNNEI. The CDR3 protein is CASRERDWNYEQYF. As DNA, the CDR3 is TGTGCCAGCAGGGAACGGGACTGGAACTACGAGCAGTACTTC. The variable domain in full, with the rest retrieved from reference TRBV2 and TRBJ2-7, is EPEVTQTPSHQVTQMGQEVILRCVPISNHLYFYWYRQILGQKVEFLVSFYNNEISEKSEIFDDQFSVERPDGSNFTLKIRSTKLEDSAMYFCASRERDWNYEQYFGPGTRLTVT.

This clone was seen more than once but under ten times. This chain links TRBV6-1 with TRBJ1-1, with D possibly being TRBD1 (5 bases). Germline V lookup: CDR1 MNHNS, CDR2 SASEGT. The CDR3 spans 15 residues. Trimming left V 5 bases short and J 1 base short, with 14 bases between. CDR3: CASSHGDARNTEAFF. In DNA, the CDR3 is TGTGCCAGCAGTCATGGGGACGCTCGGAACACTGAAGCTTTCTTT.

This clone was found once. V and J are TRBV28 and TRBJ1-6, with D unresolved. This CDR3 spans 12 amino acids. With 2 bases removed from V and 6 bases from J, the gap between germline ends came to 2 bases. CDR1 and CDR2 from the germline V gene are MDHEN and SYDVKM. DNA of the CDR3: TGTGCCAGCAGTTTACTTAATTCACCCCTCCACTTT. Translated: CASSLLNSPLHF.

The V gene is TRBV6-5, the J gene TRBJ2-7; 7 bases fit TRBD1. Germline assignment: CDR1 MNHEY and CDR2 SVGAGI. The CDR3 sequence is 15 residues long. J gave up 0 bases and V 4 bases, and 6 bases lay outside the gene matches. CDR3 protein: CASSSDRVFSYEQYF. Here the CDR3 DNA reads TGTGCCAGCAGTTCCGACAGGGTCTTCTCCTACGAGCAGTACTTC.

This clone was picked up many times. The rearrangement uses TRBV2 and TRBJ2-3; D not certain. CDR1 and CDR2 from the germline V gene are SNHLY and FYNNEI. V was shortened by 5 bases and J by 5 bases, with 8 bases between the two germline ends. CDR3 size: 12 residues. CDR3: CASSQLEDTQYF. CDR3 coding DNA: TGTGCCAGCAGTCAGCTGGAAGATACGCAGTATTTT.

J is TRBJ2-7 and V is TRBV29-1; tentative D call: TRBD1 (6 bases). This CDR3 spans 13 amino acids. The germline V gene encodes CDR1 SQVTM and CDR2 ANQGSEA. With 6 bases removed from V and 6 bases from J, the gap between germline ends came to 18 bases. The CDR3 nucleotides read TGCAGCGTGGGGGCTCTAACCGGGTCCGAGCAGTACTTC. Translated, it gives CSVGALTGSEQYF.

The chain is built from TRBV7-2 and TRBJ2-2; the match to TRBD2 covers 14 bases. The CDR3 extends over 16 amino acids. The V and J ends lost 4 bases and 8 bases, in that order; junction bases with no gene match: 6. CDR1 is SGHTA and CDR2 is FQGNSA in the germline V gene. CDR3 in DNA: TGTGCCAGCAGCTCGACTAGCGGGAGGGCCTGGGGGGAGCTGTTTTTT. It translates to CASSSTSGRAWGELFF.

This chain connects TRBV6-1 to TRBJ1-2; 7 positions agree with TRBD1. Germline CDR1 and CDR2: MNHNS and SASEGT. CDR3 size: 18 residues. Trimming took 1 base from V and 8 from J; bases not matched to a gene: 19. The CDR3 here is CASSEETRGRTRTGGYTF. CDR3 sequence (DNA): TGTGCCAGCAGTGAAGAAACGAGGGGGCGGACCCGTACCGGCGGCTACACCTTC.

DNA of the CDR3: TGTGCCAGCAGCTTAGGGGCAGGCGGCCGAGACAGGGCAGATACGCAGTATTTT. It translates to CASSLGAGGRDRADTQYF. This chain joins TRBV7-9 and TRBJ2-3, with TRBD1 matching 7 bases. Germline CDR1 and CDR2: SEHNR and FQNEAQ (reference sequence). The J segment lost 4 bases and the V segment lost 1 base, leaving 14 bases of the junction unmatched. CDR3 length equals 18 residues.

The chain uses TRBV19 and TRBJ2-1, with 8 positions matching TRBD2. Losses at the gene ends were 0 bases for V and 7 bases for J; bases not matched to a gene: 8. This CDR3 region has 16 residues. Germline V gives CDR1 LNHDA, CDR2 SQIVND (reference sequence). The CDR3 DNA reads as TGTGCCAGTAGTATAGATCTGTTCGGACTAGCAAATGAGCAGTTCTTC. This sequence encodes CASSIDLFGLANEQFF.

This rearrangement joins TRBV19 to TRBJ1-2; the match to TRBD1 covers 10 bases. Germline V gives CDR1 LNHDA, CDR2 SQIVND (reference sequence). V lost 6 bases to trimming and J lost 5 bases; unmatched junction nucleotides: 3. The CDR3 consists of 13 residues. The CDR3 reads CASRGQGSYGYTF. In nucleotides, the CDR3 is TGTGCCAGTAGGGGACAGGGGAGTTATGGCTACACCTTC.

The genes are TRBV2 and TRBJ2-7, with D possibly being TRBD1 or TRBD2 (5 bases each). The CDR3 length is 17 residues. The germline V gene has CDR1 SNHLY and CDR2 FYNNEI. V lost 1 base and J lost 4, with 20 bases in between. The chain's CDR3 is CASSEGLEGTKGYEQYF. As DNA, the CDR3 is TGTGCCAGCAGTGAAGGGCTAGAGGGGACGAAGGGGTACGAGCAGTACTTC.

DNA for the CDR3: TGTGCCAGCAGCTCCAGGGACAGGGGGCTCCCTCCTGGGGCCAACGTCCTGACTTTC. It encodes CASSSRDRGLPPGANVLTF. J is TRBJ2-6 and V is TRBV11-2; TRBD1 aligns across 12 bases. Germline V gives CDR1 SGHAT, CDR2 FQNNGV. V was clipped by 4 bases and J by 2 bases; unmatched bases: 9. The CDR3 spans 19 residues.

V is TRBV28 and J is TRBJ2-7; D is unclear. The V end was cut by 7 bases, the J end by 2 bases, with 9 bases between. Per germline, CDR1 MDHEN and CDR2 SYDVKM. The CDR3 extends over 12 amino acids. The CDR3 DNA sequence: TGTGCCAGCAAAGGGTTACCCTACGAGCAGTACTTC. Protein sequence: CASKGLPYEQYF.

The gene calls are TRBV28 and TRBJ1-2; 10 bases align to TRBD1. The CDR3 contains 16 residues. Germline CDR1 and CDR2: MDHEN and SYDVKM. Losses at the gene ends were 10 bases for V and 2 bases for J; bases not matched to a gene: 13. In DNA, the CDR3 is TGTGCCAACGGGGCCTGGGACAGGGGAGGCAACTATGGCTACACCTTC. It encodes CANGAWDRGGNYGYTF.

The CDR3 DNA follows: TGTGCCAGCAGCCAGTCCGGGACAGGCAACCAAAAACTGTTTTTT. The encoded protein is CASSQSGTGNQKLFF. This chain uses TRBV4-2 with TRBJ1-4; 8 bases map to TRBD1. V lost 3 bases and J lost 9; bases outside the gene matches: 9. The CDR3 extends over 15 amino acids. The germline CDR1 and CDR2 sequences are LGHNA and YNFKEQ.

The chain links TRBV7-2 to TRBJ2-7, with 9 positions matching TRBD1. This CDR3 is built from 13 residues. Germline V gives CDR1 SGHTA, CDR2 FQGNSA. With V trimmed by 10 bases and J by 1 base, 5 bases remained unmatched. CDR3 nucleotide sequence: TGTGCCACCAGACAGGGGGGTTCCTACGAGCAGTACTTC. It codes for CATRQGGSYEQYF.

The chain is built from TRBV10-3 and TRBJ1-2; D gene uncertain. V lost 0 bases, J lost 5 bases, and 16 bases lay in between. The CDR3 has 16 residues. Germline V CDR1 and CDR2: ENHRY, SYGVKD. CDR3 in DNA: TGTGCCATCAGTGAGTCGAATAGCGTTTCGGTGTATGGCTACACCTTC. This sequence encodes CAISESNSVSVYGYTF.

Regarding this clone: Other nucleotide sequences in the sample specify the same CDR3. V is TRBV5-1 and J is TRBJ2-7; 10 bases line up with TRBD1. The CDR3 has 15 residues. Looked up from germline, CDR1 is SGHRS and CDR2 is YFSETQ. Trimming at V came to 0 bases and at J to 4 bases, leaving 4 bases not matched to a gene. This chain's CDR3 is CASSLAPGQGYEQYF. Here the CDR3 DNA reads TGCGCCAGCAGCTTGGCCCCGGGACAGGGGTACGAGCAGTACTTC.

The rearrangement links TRBV9 to TRBJ1-6, with D perhaps TRBD1 (5 bases). Trimming pared 0 bases from V and 6 bases from J, leaving 10 bases between. CDR1 is SGDLS, CDR2 YYNGEE, per germline. The CDR3 extends over 15 amino acids. CDR3 in amino acids: CASSVEPGPNSPLHF. The CDR3 nucleotides are TGTGCCAGCAGCGTAGAACCAGGGCCTAATTCACCCCTCCACTTT.

This chain connects TRBV29-1 to TRBJ2-3, with D possibly being TRBD1 or TRBD2 (7 bases each). Trimming stripped 6 bases from V and 2 bases from J, with 12 bases between. Per the germline V gene, CDR1 is SQVTM and CDR2 is ANQGSEA. There are 13 residues in the CDR3. CDR3 sequence (DNA): TGCAGCGTGGGGAGGGGGCCCACAGATACGCAGTATTTT. This codes for CSVGRGPTDTQYF.

This chain connects TRBV5-4 to TRBJ2-5, with a tentative D call TRBD2 (6 bases). V was shortened by 4 bases and J by 4 bases, with 11 bases between the two germline ends. The length of the CDR3 is 13 residues. Germline V gene sequence: CDR1 SGHNT, CDR2 YYREEE (reference sequence). The CDR3 sequence is CASSNREPETQYF. The CDR3 coding sequence is TGTGCCAGCAGCAACCGGGAGCCAGAGACCCAGTACTTC.

The J gene is TRBJ2-7, the V gene TRBV6-5, with D perhaps TRBD1 (6 bases). Between the trimmed V and J ends, which lost 3 bases and 2 bases, there was a span of 14 bases. The germline gives CDR1 MNHEY, CDR2 SVGAGI. This CDR3 has 15 residues. This CDR3 is CASSYKGQKAYEQYF. CDR3 DNA: TGTGCCAGCAGTTATAAAGGACAGAAAGCCTACGAGCAGTACTTC.

V is TRBV30 and J is TRBJ1-2; unclear D gene. The length of the CDR3 is 11 residues. Trimming removed 2 bases at V and 14 bases at J, with 15 bases between. Germline assignment: CDR1 GTSNPN and CDR2 SVGIG (reference sequence). The CDR3 sequence is CAWSTALRGTF. The CDR3 DNA reads TGTGCCTGGAGTACAGCTCTTCGTGGAACCTTC.

The rearrangement links TRBV6-1 to TRBJ2-3; D tentatively fits TRBD1 or TRBD2 (5 bases each). The CDR3 is made up of 20 amino acids. The germline V and J ends were trimmed by 0 bases and 6 bases, with 28 bases remaining between them. In germline, CDR1 is MNHNS, CDR2 SASEGT. Here the CDR3 reads CASSEADRGPLNPGDDTQYF. DNA for the CDR3: TGTGCCAGCAGTGAAGCCGACCGTGGGCCCCTAAACCCCGGGGACGATACGCAGTATTTT.

The chain employs TRBV4-3 and TRBJ2-7, with D perhaps matching TRBD2 (6 bases). The germline CDR1 and CDR2 sequences are LGHNA and YSLEER. The ends were cut back, 2 bases at V and 2 bases at J, with 13 bases in the middle. The CDR3 has 15 residues. The CDR3 region is CASSQNLAFPYEQYF. The CDR3 nucleotides read TGCGCCAGCAGCCAAAACCTAGCGTTCCCCTACGAGCAGTACTTC.

This clone was recorded a few times. The V call is TRBV19, the J call TRBJ2-7, with D tentatively TRBD1 (5 bases). Germline CDR1 LNHDA, CDR2 SQIVND (reference sequence). V lost 0 bases to trimming and J lost 2 bases, with 14 bases between them. CDR3 length: 16 amino acids. This CDR3 reads CASSIEGVVETYEQYF. The CDR3 DNA reads TGTGCCAGTAGTATAGAAGGGGTAGTGGAAACCTACGAGCAGTACTTC.